The present T cell receptor (beta chain) was sequenced within a study of blood T cell repertoires in COVID-19. Study at large: COVID-19 samples collected from the United States, Italy and Spain covered acute and convalescent phases.

Sequencing used immunoSEQ multiplex PCR; TCRdb keeps in-frame clones, though not all of them. The table includes a few hundred thousand clones, around 89% detected once. The ends were cut back, 4 bases at V and 4 bases at J, with 13 bases in the middle. CDR1 is GTSNPN, CDR2 SVGIG, per germline (reference sequence). This CDR3 has 13 residues. This receptor was taken from a woman aged 35 to 49 with acute COVID-19. The material sequenced was PBMCs or T cells enriched from blood (not recorded which). The genes are TRBV30 and TRBJ1-2; no clear D. The CDR3, as DNA: TGTGCCTGGAACCCTGGAGCGGGCTATGGCTACACCTTC. It codes for CAWNPGAGYGYTF.